This TCR beta chain was identified in a study of identical twins. This clonotype was observed a single time. Its matching antigen is unknown. TCRdb passed the 5' RACE reads through MiXCR, listing each CDR3 protein once. The table includes around 530,000 distinct CDR3 sequences, roughly 15% detected once. Study-level points and caveats: Cord blood beta clonotypes that were abundant carried fewer insertions, and memory repertoires showed no such trend.

Germline V gene lookup returns CDR1 SNHLY and CDR2 FYNNEI. The CDR3 spans 15 residues. Trimming at V came to 8 bases and at J to 5 bases, leaving 9 bases not matched to a gene. The data also belong to a second study, concerning yellow fever vaccine responses in identical twins. That study adds: Twins' vaccine T cell response reportedly gave the appearance of partial convergence and partial personalization.

The chain joins TRBV2 to TRBJ2-5; 12 bases line up with TRBD2. Sequenced material: CD4+ T cells sorted from blood. This TCR derives from a woman younger than 35 in good health. The CDR3 reads CASGGTSGRKETQYF. For the CDR3, the DNA is TGTGCCAGCGGAGGTACTAGCGGGAGGAAGGAGACCCAGTACTTC.